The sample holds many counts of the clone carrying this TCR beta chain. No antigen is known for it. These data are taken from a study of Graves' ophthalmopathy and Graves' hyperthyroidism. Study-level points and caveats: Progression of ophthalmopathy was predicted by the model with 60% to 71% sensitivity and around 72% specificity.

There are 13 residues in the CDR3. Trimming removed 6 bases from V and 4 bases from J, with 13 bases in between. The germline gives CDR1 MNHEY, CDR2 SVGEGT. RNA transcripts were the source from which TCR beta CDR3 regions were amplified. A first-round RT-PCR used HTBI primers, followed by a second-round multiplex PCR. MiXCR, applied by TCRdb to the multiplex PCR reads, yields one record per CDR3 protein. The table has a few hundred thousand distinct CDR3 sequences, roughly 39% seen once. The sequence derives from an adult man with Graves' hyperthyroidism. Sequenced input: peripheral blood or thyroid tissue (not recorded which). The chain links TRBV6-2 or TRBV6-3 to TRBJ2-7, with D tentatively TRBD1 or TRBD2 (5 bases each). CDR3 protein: CASRSRDRYEQYF. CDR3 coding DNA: TGTGCCAGCAGATCCCGGGACCGGTACGAGCAGTACTTC.